These T cell receptor beta chains were read from a single sample in a study of T-cell memory formation after mild COVID-19. TCRdb independently ran MiXCR on the 5' RACE reads; one entry per CDR3 protein. This table holds a few hundred thousand distinct CDR3 sequences, around a sixth found once. Sequences were obtained from PBMCs or a T cell subset sorted from them (not recorded which). Every receptor here comes from a man younger than 35 who had mild COVID-19 (a few samples of this study predate the infection). Cell type and time point are not known. Both conserved end residues are part of each CDR3. D genes are given only for firm matches. Rows may omit the clone size; those that give it use once, few, many or a size class.

cdr3_nt	cdr3_aa	v_call	d_call	j_call	clone_size	cdr3_length
TGTGCCAGCGGTATGAGGGACAGCTCCTACGAGCAGTACTTC	CASGMRDSSYEQYF	TRBV11-1	TRBD1	TRBJ2-7	.	14
TGCAGTGCTAGAAGGGACAGTGATCAGCCCCAGCATTTT	CSARRDSDQPQHF	TRBV20-1	TRBD1	TRBJ1-5	.	13
TGTGCCAGCAGTTCCGTCAGAACTAGCACAGATACGCAGTATTTT	CASSSVRTSTDTQYF	TRBV12-3/TRBV12-4	.	TRBJ2-3	few	15
TGTGCCAGCAGATTACACCCCGAGGACAGGGTGGGTGAAGCTTTCTTT	CASRLHPEDRVGEAFF	TRBV6-6	TRBD1	TRBJ1-1	.	16
TGTGCCAGCAGCTTAGGTGTCAGCCAGGAGACCCAGTACTTC	CASSLGVSQETQYF	TRBV7-7	.	TRBJ2-5	.	14
TGTGCCATCAGTGAGACCGGGGTTGAGCAGTTCTTC	CAISETGVEQFF	TRBV10-3	.	TRBJ2-1	many	12
TGTGCCAGCAGTCTGCAGGGCGGAAACTCTGGGGCCAACGTCCTGACTTTC	CASSLQGGNSGANVLTF	TRBV7-3	.	TRBJ2-6	.	17
TGCAGCGTTTTGACAGGCAGGGCGAGTGGTGGCTACACCTTC	CSVLTGRASGGYTF	TRBV29-1	.	TRBJ1-2	.	14
TGCAGTGCTAGAGAAGATAGCAATCAGCCCCAGCATTTT	CSAREDSNQPQHF	TRBV20-1	.	TRBJ1-5	.	13
TGTGCCAGCAGCTTCGGAGGGATGGTGACCCAGTACTTC	CASSFGGMVTQYF	TRBV7-2	.	TRBJ2-5	few	13
TGCGCCAGCAGCTTGATCCAGGGGGCAGCCAATGAGCAGTTCTTC	CASSLIQGAANEQFF	TRBV5-1	TRBD1	TRBJ2-1	.	15
TGCAGCGGGGTTAGGGACCGACGCCCAGAGACCCAGTACTTC	CSGVRDRRPETQYF	TRBV29-1	.	TRBJ2-5	.	14
TGCGCCAGCAGCCAAAGGCGGGGGGGTGCAGAGACCCAGTACTTC	CASSQRRGGAETQYF	TRBV4-3	TRBD2	TRBJ2-5	.	15
TGCGCCAGCAGCCAAGATGAGGGTACTAATGAAAAACTGTTTTTT	CASSQDEGTNEKLFF	TRBV4-3	.	TRBJ1-4	.	15
TGTGCCAGCAGCTTGTTAGATTACCGCTCCTACGAGCAGTACTTC	CASSLLDYRSYEQYF	TRBV7-2	.	TRBJ2-7	few	15
TGCAGTGCTGGAAGGACCGGGACAGGGAGGTTCAAAAACATTCAGTACTTC	CSAGRTGTGRFKNIQYF	TRBV20-1	TRBD1	TRBJ2-4	.	17
TGTGCCAGCAGCCGCGACCAGGGGACCGCCGGGGAGCTGTTTTTT	CASSRDQGTAGELFF	TRBV27	.	TRBJ2-2	few	15
TGCGCCAGCAGCTTGCTGCCCCTTGGGCAGAAAGAGACCCAGTACTTC	CASSLLPLGQKETQYF	TRBV5-1	.	TRBJ2-5	many	16
TGCAGTGCCACCTCCCCTCCAGATACGCAGTATTTT	CSATSPPDTQYF	TRBV20-1	.	TRBJ2-3	many	12
TGTGCCAGCAGGTTCGGTTACCAAGAGACCCAGTACTTC	CASRFGYQETQYF	TRBV5-5	.	TRBJ2-5	.	13
TGTGCCAGCAGCTTCGAGGGGGCGCACCAAGAGACCCAGTACTTC	CASSFEGAHQETQYF	TRBV7-2	TRBD1	TRBJ2-5	few	15
TGTGCCAGCAGCTTAGTAGCGGGGGGCCGTCGCAATGAGCAGTTCTTC	CASSLVAGGRRNEQFF	TRBV7-6	TRBD2	TRBJ2-1	many	16
TGTGCCAGCAGTCCCCTCGCTGGAGATACGCAGTATTTT	CASSPLAGDTQYF	TRBV6-5	.	TRBJ2-3	.	13
TGTGCCAGCAGCGGGGATAAGCGGGGGAGTGGTGAGACCCAGTACTTC	CASSGDKRGSGETQYF	TRBV25-1	TRBD2	TRBJ2-5	.	16
TGTGCCAGTAGTATCCGAGGGGTTGGGACGGATGGCTACACCTTC	CASSIRGVGTDGYTF	TRBV19	.	TRBJ1-2	.	15
TGTGCCAGCAGCCTGGACAGGGCCTCACCCCTCCACTTT	CASSLDRASPLHF	TRBV7-9	TRBD1	TRBJ1-6	few	13
TGTGCCAGCAGACCGGGGCCCACAGGGGGCGGTTCACCCCTCCACTTT	CASRPGPTGGGSPLHF	TRBV12-3/TRBV12-4	TRBD1	TRBJ1-6	few	16
TGCGCCAGCAGCCGTTCTGGGGGGGGCCCCACCTTC	CASSRSGGGPTF	TRBV5-1	.	TRBJ1-2	.	12
TGTGCCAGCAGCCTTGGACAATCGTATGGCTACACCTTC	CASSLGQSYGYTF	TRBV7-2	.	TRBJ1-2	many	13
TGTGCCAGCGTCGGGGGGCGGAGGGTAGGTAATGAGCAGTTCTTC	CASVGGRRVGNEQFF	TRBV2	.	TRBJ2-1	.	15
TGTGCCAGCAGTGAGACAGGGGTCAATAATGAAAAACTGTTTTTT	CASSETGVNNEKLFF	TRBV6-6	TRBD1	TRBJ1-4	.	15
TGTGCCAGCAGTGAAAAAGAGTTTAATGAAAAACTGTTTTTT	CASSEKEFNEKLFF	TRBV25-1	.	TRBJ1-4	.	14
TGTGCCAGCTCACCACCGACAGGCCTCCAAGAGACCCAGTACTTC	CASSPPTGLQETQYF	TRBV18	.	TRBJ2-5	few	15
TGTGCCAGCAGCTCACCTGGGGGGAGAGGAGAGACCCAGTACTTC	CASSSPGGRGETQYF	TRBV11-2	.	TRBJ2-5	.	15
TGTGCCAGCAGTACCGGATTGGGCGGCCGCTACAATGAGCAGTTCTTC	CASSTGLGGRYNEQFF	TRBV6-5	.	TRBJ2-1	few	16
TGTGCCAGCAGCTTAGTGGCTGGCCAAGGTATGGCTACAACCTTC	CASSLVAGQGMATTF	TRBV7-2	.	TRBJ1-2	.	15
TGTGCCAGCAGTTTATTGGGCAGGGCTGGCTACACCTTC	CASSLLGRAGYTF	TRBV28	.	TRBJ1-2	few	13
TGTGCCAGCAGCTGGGGGGGGACAGGGGCGAACACTGAAGCTTTCTTT	CASSWGGTGANTEAFF	TRBV11-2	TRBD1	TRBJ1-1	few	16
TGTGCCAGCAGTTCATCTGGTCGCGGGGCCAACGTCCTGACTTTC	CASSSSGRGANVLTF	TRBV6-5	.	TRBJ2-6	.	15
TGTGCCAGCAGCTTAGAAATTGGGGGAAGCTATGGCTACACCTTC	CASSLEIGGSYGYTF	TRBV7-9	.	TRBJ1-2	few	15
TGTGCCAGCAGCGAGGGGGGACTGCACACAGATACGCAGTATTTT	CASSEGGLHTDTQYF	TRBV9	.	TRBJ2-3	few	15
TGCGCCAGCAGCTTGTCACACAAAAGCACAGATACGCAGTATTTT	CASSLSHKSTDTQYF	TRBV5-1	.	TRBJ2-3	.	15
TGTGCCAGCAGTCACGGCGGGGGGGCGAATGAGCAGTTCTTC	CASSHGGGANEQFF	TRBV6-2/TRBV6-3	TRBD2	TRBJ2-1	.	14
TGCGCCAGCAGCTTCGGGACTAGCGGGGGGGGCGAGCAGTTCTTC	CASSFGTSGGGEQFF	TRBV5-1	TRBD2	TRBJ2-1	.	15
TGTGCCAGCAGTTTATCTCCAGGACAACCCTACGAGCAGTACTTC	CASSLSPGQPYEQYF	TRBV12-3/TRBV12-4	.	TRBJ2-7	.	15
TGCGCCAGCAGCTCTCGGCCCAGCGGCACTGAAGCTTTCTTT	CASSSRPSGTEAFF	TRBV5-1	.	TRBJ1-1	few	14
TGTGCCAGCTGTCGGGACAGCTCCTACGAGCAGTACTTC	CASCRDSSYEQYF	TRBV2	TRBD1	TRBJ2-7	.	13
TGTGCCAGCACCGGACAGGGGGCATCTGAAGCTTTCTTT	CASTGQGASEAFF	TRBV6-5	TRBD1	TRBJ1-1	.	13
TGTGCCAGCAGCTTAGTCTGGACAGGCACAGATACGCAGTATTTT	CASSLVWTGTDTQYF	TRBV7-8	.	TRBJ2-3	.	15
TGTGCCAGCAGTTCAGGCACAGGGGGCGCAAAAAGGTCACCCCTCCACTTT	CASSSGTGGAKRSPLHF	TRBV12-3/TRBV12-4	TRBD1	TRBJ1-6	few	17
TGTGCCAGCAGTTCACTGGGGACTTCGTCCCAGCATTTT	CASSSLGTSSQHF	TRBV27	.	TRBJ1-5	.	13